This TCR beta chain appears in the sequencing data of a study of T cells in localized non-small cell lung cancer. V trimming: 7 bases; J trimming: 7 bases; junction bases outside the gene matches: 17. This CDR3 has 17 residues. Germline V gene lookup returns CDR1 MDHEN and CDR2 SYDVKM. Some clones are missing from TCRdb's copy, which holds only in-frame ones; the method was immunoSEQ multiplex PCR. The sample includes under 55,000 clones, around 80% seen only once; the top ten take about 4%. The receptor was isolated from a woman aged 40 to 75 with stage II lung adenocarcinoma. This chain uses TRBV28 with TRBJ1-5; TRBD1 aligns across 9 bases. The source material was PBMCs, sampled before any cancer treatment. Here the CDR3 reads CASIRPGTGLGEQPQHF. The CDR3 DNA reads TGTGCCAGCATCCGTCCAGGGACAGGGTTGGGGGAACAGCCCCAGCATTTT.